These 16 T cell receptor beta chains came from one sample sequenced in a study of T-cell memory formation after mild COVID-19. TCRdb called the 5' RACE reads again in MiXCR, with one record for every CDR3 protein. Among 250,000 to 300,000 distinct CDR3 sequences listed, around 15% were seen once. The sample consisted of PBMCs or a T cell subset sorted from them (not recorded which). These receptors were taken from a man between 18 and 35 years old who had mild COVID-19 (a few samples of this study predate the infection). Cell type and time point are not known.

Here the CDR3 reads CASSPGQNKAFF. CDR3 DNA: TGTGCCAGCAGCCCTGGACAGAATAAAGCTTTCTTT. This chain joins TRBV5-4 and TRBJ1-1, with D possibly being TRBD1 (6 bases). Per the germline V gene, CDR1 is SGHNT and CDR2 is YYREEE (reference sequence). The germline V and J ends were trimmed by 4 bases and 9 bases, with 13 bases remaining between them. The length of the CDR3 is 12 residues.

This sequence joins TRBV7-6 and TRBJ2-7; 11 positions agree with TRBD2. The trim removed 5 bases at V and 5 bases at J, leaving 8 bases unmatched. The CDR3 runs 15 residues. CDR1 is SGHVS and CDR2 is FNYEAQ in the germline V gene. The CDR3, as DNA: TGTGCCAGCAGCCCAGTCACTAGCGGGGGCGACGAGCAGTACTTC. Translating it yields CASSPVTSGGDEQYF.

This clonotype was detected only a few times. The chain is built from TRBV7-9 and TRBJ1-2, with 7 bases identical to TRBD1. The CDR3 sequence is 14 residues long. Per germline, CDR1 SEHNR and CDR2 FQNEAQ (reference sequence). J gave up 5 bases and V 5 bases, and 8 bases lay outside the gene matches. CDR3 sequence (DNA): TGTGCCAGCAGCCCGTGGACAGGATCTTATGGCTACACCTTC. It yields the protein CASSPWTGSYGYTF.

This rearrangement joins TRBV3-1 to TRBJ1-5; unclear D gene. The V gene's germline CDR1 is LGHDT and CDR2 YNNKEL (reference sequence). Deletions cut 0 bases from V and 4 bases from J, with 4 bases between. CDR3 length: 13 amino acids. This CDR3 reads CASSQDTNQPQHF. The CDR3 region has the DNA TGTGCCAGCAGCCAAGACACAAATCAGCCCCAGCATTTT.

The chain uses TRBV5-5 and TRBJ2-5, with D hard to call. Trimming cost V 1 base and J 3 bases, with 10 bases left between them. Germline V gives CDR1 SGHKS, CDR2 YYEKEE (reference sequence). The CDR3 contains 14 residues. CDR3 loop: CASSLPSRKETQYF. The CDR3 DNA sequence: TGTGCCAGCAGCTTGCCCTCAAGAAAAGAGACCCAGTACTTC.

The V call is TRBV18, the J call TRBJ1-5; D not resolved. Germline values: CDR1 KGHSH, CDR2 LQKENI. This CDR3 has 13 amino acids. Trimming shortened V by 3 bases and J by 12 bases, and 15 bases separated the two germline ends. The CDR3 region has the DNA TGTGCCAGCTCACCGCAGTCCCGATCGTTCCAGCATTTT. It translates to CASSPQSRSFQHF. Combining the CDR3 with reference TRBV18 and TRBJ1-5 gives the whole variable domain NAGVMQNPRHLVRRRGQEARLRCSPMKGHSHVYWYRQLPEEGLKFMVYLQKENIIDESGMPKERFSAEFPKEGPSILRIQQVVRGDSAAYFCASSPQSRSFQHFGDGTRLSIL.

J is TRBJ1-2 and V is TRBV5-1, with TRBD1 identical over 7 bases. From germline, CDR1 is SGHRS and CDR2 YFSETQ. The J segment lost 4 bases and the V segment lost 4 bases, leaving 13 bases of the junction unmatched. The CDR3 loop spans 16 amino acids. The DNA of the CDR3 is TGCGCCAGCAGCGTCATTCAAGGGGGCTCTCGCTATGGCTACACCTTC. Protein: CASSVIQGGSRYGYTF.

The DNA for the CDR3 is TGTGCCAGCTCCAGGGCATACCAAGAGACCCAGTACTTC. It is translated as CASSRAYQETQYF. The rearrangement uses TRBV7-3 and TRBJ2-5, with D perhaps TRBD1 (5 bases). V was trimmed by 8 bases and J by 0 bases, leaving 10 bases between them. The CDR3 runs to 13 residues. Germline-derived CDR1 and CDR2 are SGHTA and FQGTGA.

This clonotype was counted a few times. This chain uses TRBV2 with TRBJ1-2; no reliable D call. V was clipped by 4 bases and J by 7 bases, with 10 bases between them. There are 12 residues in the CDR3. Germline loops: CDR1 SNHLY, CDR2 FYNNEI. Here the CDR3 reads CASSGFGRGYTF. The CDR3 DNA reads TGTGCCAGCAGTGGATTCGGTCGTGGCTACACCTTC.

The chain couples TRBV11-2 to TRBJ1-6; D is perhaps TRBD1 (6 bases). Germline V gene data show CDR1 as SGHAT and CDR2 as FQNNGV. Trimming took 3 bases from V and 5 from J, leaving 11 bases between them. The CDR3 runs 15 residues. CDR3 loop: CASSFRDTNNSPLHF. Written as DNA, the CDR3 is TGTGCCAGCAGCTTTCGGGACACCAATAATTCACCCCTCCACTTT.

This clonotype was observed a single time. J is TRBJ1-2 and V is TRBV4-1; no firm D call. Germline loops: CDR1 MGHRA, CDR2 YSYEKL. V dropped 3 bases and J dropped 0 bases, with 14 bases sitting between them. This CDR3 has 16 residues. The CDR3 DNA sequence: TGCGCCAGCAGCCAGCTCACGAGAAGGGCTAACTATGGCTACACCTTC. Encoded protein: CASSQLTRRANYGYTF.

This clonotype has a count of ten or more. This CDR3 reads CSVPRGDNGELFF. The CDR3 bases are TGCAGCGTTCCTAGGGGAGACAACGGGGAGCTGTTTTTT. The chain is built from TRBV29-1 and TRBJ2-2; D tentatively fits TRBD1 or TRBD2 (5 bases each). Germline loops: CDR1 SQVTM, CDR2 ANQGSEA. The CDR3 has 13 residues. Between the trimmed V and J ends, which lost 5 bases and 7 bases, there was a span of 14 bases.

This clonotype appeared a few times. The rearrangement links TRBV28 to TRBJ2-2; 8 positions agree with TRBD1. Germline lookup yields CDR1 MDHEN and CDR2 SYDVKM. V lost 7 bases and J lost 4; bases outside the gene matches: 14. The CDR3 extends over 17 amino acids. The chain's CDR3 is CASKGQGTIIITGELFF. The CDR3 nucleotides read TGTGCCAGCAAAGGACAGGGTACGATTATAATCACCGGGGAGCTGTTTTTT.

This clonotype was picked up a small number of times. The chain couples TRBV6-2 or TRBV6-3 to TRBJ1-6; D is unresolved. Germline V gives CDR1 MNHEY, CDR2 SVGEGT. CDR3 size: 12 residues. V dropped 8 bases and J dropped 8 bases, with 10 bases sitting between them. In DNA form, the CDR3 reads TGTGCCAGCGCTACCCTTTATTCACCCCTCCACTTT. Translating gives CASATLYSPLHF.

This clonotype was seen more than once but under ten times. The chain has TRBV7-2 and TRBJ2-5; 7 positions match TRBD2. J was trimmed by 2 bases and V by 0 bases; bases with no gene match: 6. CDR1 and CDR2 (germline): SGHTA, FQGNSA. The CDR3 covers 16 residues. The CDR3 DNA reads TGTGCCAGCAGCTTAGCCCGGTGGCGGGGGCAAGAGACCCAGTACTTC. This translates into CASSLARWRGQETQYF.

V gene TRBV5-4 combines with J gene TRBJ2-1, with TRBD1 identical over 8 bases. Trimming removed 1 base from V and 9 bases from J; junction bases left unmatched: 12. This CDR3 is 16 amino acids long. CDR1 is SGHNT and CDR2 is YYREEE in the germline V gene (reference sequence). CDR3 region: CASSLYVLGQGSEQFF. DNA for the CDR3: TGTGCCAGCAGCTTGTATGTTTTAGGACAGGGCAGTGAGCAGTTCTTC.